The T cell receptor beta chain under discussion was sequenced for a study of blood T cell repertoires in COVID-19. Study-wide context: From the United States, Italy and Spain came samples of acute and convalescent COVID-19. Nucleic acid was either cDNA or gDNA, and it came from T cells, B-cell-depleted T cells, or PBMCs.

Per the authors' pipeline: Estimation of nucleated cell counts relied on the amplification of reference gene primers. The repertoire was sequenced with immunoSEQ multiplex PCR; TCRdb's copy has only in-frame clones and lacks some. V and J calls and clone size are as listed in that table; D and trimming were resolved from the DNA. This sample has roughly 160,000 clones, with around 74% found just once. CDR1 is MNHNY, CDR2 SVGAGI, per germline (reference sequence). There are 14 residues in the CDR3. V shed 7 bases and J 7 bases; nucleotides not matched to a gene: 12. The sample was peripheral blood. The chain has TRBV6-6 and TRBJ1-2, with 7 bases that match TRBD1. The sequence came from a woman aged 55-70 years with COVID-19, enrolled during active disease. In DNA, the CDR3 is TGTGCCAGCACCTCTCCCAGGGGGGAAGGTGGCTACACCTTC. It codes for CASTSPRGEGGYTF.